The present T cell receptor beta chain was sequenced within a study of blood T cells in healthy people across ages. For the study at large: About one barcoded beta molecule per two T cells was captured by template switching. Regarding the study as a whole: Per-million-T-cell TCR beta diversity fell roughly linearly with age. It was the long-lived donors that had more naive CD4+ cells and higher diversity than aged donors.

This clonotype has more than one count but fewer than ten. The antigen remains undetermined. CDR1 and CDR2 (germline): MGHDK, SYGVNS. This CDR3 comprises 14 residues. V was trimmed by 4 bases and J by 1 base, leaving 10 bases between them. The total RNA that was extracted per sample amounted to at least 5.5 micrograms. Using a J-beta primer mix together with a sample-barcoded 5' primer, a second PCR was run for roughly 6 to 12 cycles. From the 5' RACE reads, TCRdb called clonotypes with MiXCR, one entry per CDR3 protein. Of about 1.1 million distinct CDR3 sequences in the sample, more than 30% are singletons; the top ten hold less than 15%.

The TCR sequence derives from a man aged 18-30 years in good health. This chain uses TRBV25-1 with TRBJ1-1; D is perhaps TRBD1 (6 bases). Sequenced: blood. In nucleotides, the CDR3 is TGTGCCAGCAGTGTAACGGACAGGAACACTGAAGCTTTCTTT. Its protein product is CASSVTDRNTEAFF.